Following are 7 T cell receptor beta chains from one sample sequenced in a study of regulatory T cells in long-lasting Graves disease. The time point was: persistent/refractory GD, antithyroid drugs over 5 years with positive TRAb. The TCR library was made from RNA that had been extracted from PBMCs in TRIzol. iRepertoire HTBI primers and Arm-PCR of CDR3 regions built TCR beta libraries. TCRdb reprocessed the multiplex PCR reads via MiXCR and lists one record per CDR3 protein. The data show under 450,000 distinct CDR3 sequences, around 22% seen once. This material consisted of peripheral blood mononuclear cells (PBMCs), taken when the disease was refractory, from a patient treated with antithyroid drugs. The receptors come from a female donor with Graves disease.

This clonotype appeared many times. The CDR3 sequence: CAMREGPGELFF. In DNA, the CDR3 is TGTGCCATGCGGGAGGGGCCCGGGGAGCTGTTTTTT. This rearrangement joins TRBV10-3 to TRBJ2-2; 9 nucleotides align to TRBD2. Germline V gene lookup returns CDR1 ENHRY and CDR2 SYGVKD. This CDR3 comprises 12 residues. V gave up 9 bases and J gave up 6 bases; unmatched junction bases: 2.

This clonotype was seen ten or more times. The chain employs TRBV12-3 or TRBV12-4 and TRBJ2-5, with D perhaps TRBD1 (7 bases). The CDR3 totals 15 residues. V was shortened by 6 bases and J by 4 bases, with 18 bases between the two germline ends. CDR3 coding DNA: TGTGCCAGCAGCTCTCCAGGGGGAGGCCCAGAGACCCAGTACTTC. Translation gives CASSSPGGGPETQYF.

This chain joins TRBV14 and TRBJ2-1; D remains unclear. Germline assignment: CDR1 SGHDN and CDR2 FVKESK. The CDR3 length is 14 residues. Trimming took off 1 base at V and 12 bases at J, with 16 bases between the two ends. The CDR3 DNA reads as TGTGCCAGCAGCCAAGTCGGTACTTTGGCACGGCAGTTCTTC. Amino acid sequence: CASSQVGTLARQFF.

This sequence joins TRBV4-2 and TRBJ1-2; 8 nucleotides line up with TRBD1. Losses at the gene ends were 2 bases for V and 7 bases for J; bases not matched to a gene: 6. The CDR3 length is 14 residues. Germline CDR1 and CDR2: LGHNA and YNFKEQ. CDR3: CASSQPGQGGGYTF. In nucleotides, the CDR3 is TGTGCCAGCAGCCAACCAGGACAGGGTGGTGGCTACACCTTC.

The rearrangement joins TRBV25-1 to TRBJ2-2; 10 bases are a match to TRBD2. Germline V gene sequence: CDR1 MGHDK, CDR2 SYGVNS. The CDR3 extends over 15 amino acids. With 4 bases clipped from V and 5 bases from J, the junction kept 4 bases outside the gene matches. The chain's CDR3 is CASSGTSGATGELFF. The DNA for the CDR3 is TGTGCCAGCAGTGGTACTAGCGGGGCTACCGGGGAGCTGTTTTTT.

The sample holds a few counts of this clonotype. The chain combines TRBV6-1 with TRBJ1-6, with 9 bases fitting TRBD1. V was clipped by 5 bases and J by 7 bases; unmatched bases: 15. CDR1 MNHNS and CDR2 SASEGT come from the germline V gene. The CDR3 runs 18 residues. The CDR3, as DNA: TGTGCCAGCAGTAAACTCGGGACAGGGCTTGGGGGGAATTCACCCCTCCACTTT. Translation: CASSKLGTGLGGNSPLHF.

A remark on this clonotype: Possible read error: a much larger clone is one base away. This CDR3 is CASSPGGYRGGYTF. CDR3 DNA sequence: TGTGCCAGCAGCCCCGGGGGATACCGTGGTGGCTACACCTTC. The rearrangement links TRBV6-2 or TRBV6-3 to TRBJ1-2, with TRBD1 as a possible D gene (5 bases). Germline V gene sequence: CDR1 MNHEY, CDR2 SVGEGT. CDR3 size: 14 residues. With 6 bases removed from V and 7 bases from J, the gap between germline ends came to 18 bases.